The 18 T cell receptor beta chains below come from one sample, sequenced in a study of blood T cell repertoires in COVID-19. Sequencing was performed with immunoSEQ multiplex PCR; in TCRdb, only in-frame clones are kept and a portion is missing. The repertoire holds approximately 150,000 clones, with approximately 84% as singletons. The specimen sequenced was peripheral blood. All receptors derive from a man between 60 and 70 years old with acute or convalescent COVID-19.

This CDR3 reads CASSPLGQAPGSEQYF. The CDR3 DNA reads TGTGCCAGCAGCCCACTAGGACAGGCGCCTGGTAGTGAGCAGTACTTC. The chain combines TRBV11-3 with TRBJ2-7, with 7 positions matching TRBD1. The V gene end was trimmed by 5 bases and the J gene end by 7 bases; junction bases not matched to a gene: 17. CDR3 size: 16 residues. The germline CDR1 and CDR2 sequences are SGHNT and YENEEA.

J is TRBJ2-7 and V is TRBV5-6; 10 bases are a match to TRBD1. CDR3 size: 15 residues. V was pared by 3 bases and J by 2 bases, with 5 bases of the junction left unmatched. Germline V gives CDR1 SGHDT, CDR2 YYEEEE. The CDR3: CASSWGTGAAYEQYF. As DNA, the CDR3 is TGTGCCAGCAGCTGGGGGACAGGGGCCGCCTACGAGCAGTACTTC.

The chain couples TRBV27 to TRBJ1-6; 8 bases fit TRBD1. The CDR3 has 16 amino acids. V was clipped by 4 bases and J by 7 bases; unmatched bases: 9. From germline, CDR1 is MNHEY and CDR2 SMNVEV (reference sequence). The CDR3, as DNA: TGTGCCAGCAGTTCAAGCCCGGGACAGGCGAATTCACCCCTCCACTTT. This translates into CASSSSPGQANSPLHF.

The genes are TRBV5-1 and TRBJ2-1; D is perhaps TRBD1 (5 bases). CDR1 and CDR2 (germline): SGHRS, YFSETQ. V shed 6 bases and J shed 4 bases, with 14 bases lying between them. This CDR3 region has 14 residues. The CDR3 is CASNRETVYNEQFF. CDR3 nucleotides: TGCGCCAGCAATCGTGAGACAGTGTACAATGAGCAGTTCTTC. The full variable domain, in which reference TRBV5-1 and TRBJ2-1 provide the parts outside the CDR3, is KAGVTQTPRYLIKTRGQQVTLSCSPISGHRSVSWYQQTPGQGLQFLFEYFSETQRNKGNFPGRFSGRQFSNSRSEMNVSTLELGDSALYLCASNRETVYNEQFFGPGTRLTVL.

The chain joins TRBV6-6 to TRBJ1-2; 9 nucleotides line up with TRBD1. Trimming took 6 bases from V and 6 from J; bases not matched to a gene: 11. The CDR3 spans 15 residues. Germline V gives CDR1 MNHNY, CDR2 SVGAGI (reference sequence). The CDR3 coding sequence is TGTGCCAGCAGCCGGACAGGGGACGTTTTAGATGGCTACACCTTC. Residues: CASSRTGDVLDGYTF.

V and J are TRBV3-1 (or the pseudogene TRBV3-2) and TRBJ1-2; D may be TRBD1 (5 bases). Germline V CDR1 and CDR2: LGHDT, YNNKEL (reference sequence). The V end lost 3 bases, the J end lost 6 bases, and 17 bases lay between the germline ends. This CDR3 has 15 amino acids. CDR3 nucleotides: TGTGCCAGCAGCCATCCAGGAGGGCAGGGTGATGGCTACACCTTC. Translation gives CASSHPGGQGDGYTF.

As for this clone: Given a much more abundant clone one base away, this may be a read error. The rearrangement links TRBV3-1 (or the pseudogene TRBV3-2) to TRBJ1-6; D unresolved. Trimming stripped 1 base from V and 0 bases from J, with 4 bases between. The CDR3 covers 15 residues. Germline CDR1 is LGHDT and CDR2 is YNNKEL (reference sequence). The chain's CDR3 is CASSQGSSYNSPLHF. The CDR3 DNA follows: TGTGCCAGCAGCCAAGGGAGCTCCTATAATTCACCCCTCCACTTT.

The chain links TRBV6-5 to TRBJ1-2; TRBD1 aligns across 11 bases. Germline trimming cut 2 bases from V and 7 bases from J; bases unmatched to any gene: 9. The CDR3 is 16 amino acids. Germline V gene data show CDR1 as MNHEY and CDR2 as SVGAGI. CDR3 DNA: TGTGCCAGCAGTTACGCACCGGGACAGGGGGTTTTTGGCTACACCTTC. Translating gives CASSYAPGQGVFGYTF.

The chain is built from TRBV5-1 and TRBJ1-4; D remains ambiguous. This CDR3 spans 14 amino acids. Germline V gene lookup returns CDR1 SGHRS and CDR2 YFSETQ. The V gene lost 0 bases and the J gene lost 6 bases, with 9 bases spanning the gap. In DNA form, the CDR3 reads TGCGCCAGCAGCTTGGACAGCTTAGATGAAAAACTGTTTTTT. Translated, it gives CASSLDSLDEKLFF.

This sequence joins TRBV5-1 and TRBJ1-1; possible D gene TRBD1, 5 bases. The V gene lost 0 bases and the J gene lost 1 base, with 7 bases spanning the gap. There are 14 residues in the CDR3. Germline values: CDR1 SGHRS, CDR2 YFSETQ. CDR3 DNA: TGCGCCAGCAGCTTGGAACAGGCGAACACTGAAGCTTTCTTT. Its protein product is CASSLEQANTEAFF.

The chain couples TRBV29-1 to TRBJ2-5, with TRBD2 matching over 7 bases. The CDR3 consists of 15 residues. The germline CDR1 and CDR2 sequences are SQVTM and ANQGSEA. V dropped 0 bases and J dropped 4; count of bases not matched to a gene: 8. CDR3 nucleotides: TGCAGCGTTGAAGATGATTGGGGGGGAGGAGAGACCCAGTACTTC. Translation gives CSVEDDWGGGETQYF.

The chain combines TRBV4-2 with TRBJ2-1; 14 positions match TRBD2. From germline, CDR1 is LGHNA and CDR2 YNFKEQ. The V segment lost 4 bases and the J segment 15 bases; nucleotides outside the gene matches: 14. The length of the CDR3 is 16 residues. Written as DNA, the CDR3 is TGTGCCAGCAGCCTTAGCCCGGGACTAGCGGGGGAGCGAGTGTTCTTC. This codes for CASSLSPGLAGERVFF.

This clone was observed a handful of times. The gene calls are TRBV7-9 and TRBJ2-1, with 10 positions matching TRBD2. CDR3 length equals 15 residues. CDR1 SEHNR and CDR2 FQNEAQ come from the germline V gene (reference sequence). J was trimmed by 5 bases and V by 5 bases; bases with no gene match: 6. This CDR3 reads CASSNSGRGHNEQFF. CDR3 nucleotide sequence: TGTGCCAGCAGCAACAGCGGGAGGGGCCACAATGAGCAGTTCTTC.

The rearrangement links TRBV7-9 to TRBJ2-6; TRBD1 matches at 7 bases. Germline loops: CDR1 SEHNR, CDR2 FQNEAQ (reference sequence). The CDR3 totals 17 residues. Unmatched junction bases numbered 7, after V lost 5 bases and J lost 0 bases. In DNA, the CDR3 is TGTGCCAGCAGCCGCTGGGGACAGCGCTCTGGGGCCAACGTCCTGACTTTC. Amino acid sequence: CASSRWGQRSGANVLTF.

This clone was observed a few times. This specimen includes other DNA sequences encoding the same CDR3. V and J are TRBV6-5 and TRBJ2-7; D is uncertain. The CDR3 extends over 13 amino acids. V was pared by 0 bases and J by 0 bases, with 3 bases between. CDR1 and CDR2 from the germline V gene are MNHEY and SVGAGI. This chain's CDR3 is CASSYSASYEQYF. CDR3 sequence (DNA): TGTGCCAGCAGTTACTCGGCCTCCTACGAGCAGTACTTC.

This clone was recorded a few times. The chain joins TRBV9 to TRBJ1-6; 9 bases match TRBD1. Germline trimming cut 4 bases from V and 5 bases from J; bases unmatched to any gene: 7. CDR3 length: 16 residues. The germline V gene has CDR1 SGDLS and CDR2 YYNGEE. As DNA, the CDR3 is TGTGCCAGCAGCCCCGGGACAGGGAATAATAATTCACCCCTCCACTTT. Encoded protein: CASSPGTGNNNSPLHF. The variable domain in full, with the rest retrieved from reference TRBV9 and TRBJ1-6, is DSGVTQTPKHLITATGQRVTLRCSPRSGDLSVYWYQQSLDQGLQFLIQYYNGEERAKGNILERFSAQQFPDLHSELNLSSLELGDSALYFCASSPGTGNNNSPLHFGNGTRLTVT.

With respect to this clone: The junction departs from germline at one end; a sequencing error may be responsible. This chain uses TRBV19 with TRBJ2-2; TRBD2 is a possible D gene (6 bases). From germline, CDR1 is LNHDA and CDR2 SQIVND (reference sequence). CDR3 length: 14 residues. CDR3 sequence reads: CAGRLGVNTGELFF. Here the CDR3 DNA reads TGTGCCGGTAGACTAGGTGTAAACACCGGGGAGCTGTTTTTT.

This chain links TRBV5-4 with TRBJ2-1; 8 bases align to TRBD2. V trimming: 0 bases; J trimming: 8 bases; junction bases outside the gene matches: 16. The CDR3 sequence is 18 residues long. In germline, CDR1 is SGHNT, CDR2 YYREEE (reference sequence). The CDR3 loop is CASSLVPGRASIGDEQFF. CDR3 sequence (DNA): TGTGCCAGCAGCTTGGTCCCCGGGAGGGCCTCTATCGGGGATGAGCAGTTCTTC. Looking up the rest from reference TRBV5-4 and TRBJ2-1 gives the full variable domain: ETGVTQSPTHLIKTRGQQVTLRCSSQSGHNTVSWYQQALGQGPQFIFQYYREEENGRGNFPPRFSGLQFPNYSSELNVNALELDDSALYLCASSLVPGRASIGDEQFFGPGTRLTVL.